The source of this TCR beta chain is a study of T cell responses to AZD1222 COVID-19 vaccine. Study overall: Second-dose intervals of approximately 4 or approximately 12 weeks were pooled.

Germline V lookup: CDR1 SGHRS, CDR2 YFSETQ. V lost 5 bases and J lost 1, with 17 bases in between. The CDR3 length is 16 residues. Study outcomes and limitations: Most donors were white British, females outnumbered males, and clonal diversity was possibly underestimated. The study found Spike-specific TCR breadth and depth rose after two AZD1222 doses. Researchers took repertoire samples only after the peak T cell response had come.

On this clone itself: Its antigen is not identified.

Libraries were prepared by immunoSEQ multiplex PCR; TCRdb keeps only in-frame clonotypes and omits some of them. The data hold more than 95,000 clones, with about 88% observed a single time. The gene calls are TRBV5-1 and TRBJ2-3; tentative D call: TRBD2 (6 bases). The TCR was taken from an adult in good health. This sample comprised peripheral blood, obtained on day 0 of AZD1222 vaccination. CDR3 residues: CASRRIAAPGTDTQYF. CDR3 sequence (DNA): TGCGCCAGCAGACGAATAGCGGCCCCCGGCACAGATACGCAGTATTTT. The whole variable domain, remainder taken from reference TRBV5-1 and TRBJ2-3, is KAGVTQTPRYLIKTRGQQVTLSCSPISGHRSVSWYQQTPGQGLQFLFEYFSETQRNKGNFPGRFSGRQFSNSRSEMNVSTLELGDSALYLCASRRIAAPGTDTQYFGPGTRLTVL.